This entry describes one TCR beta chain. Its antigen is currently unknown. These data belong to a study of cytomegalovirus exposure and HLA in healthy donors. Whole-study findings and limits: Specificity of a few CMV-associated chains for CMV antigens was verified in vitro. There were reportedly fewer N-insertions in an Asian-associated ancestry cluster than the roughly 670-donor mean, in a later analysis. Solely CMV serostatus was available to characterize immune exposure.

Vbeta (60) and Jbeta (13) primers were used in the PCR. Sequencing was performed with immunoSEQ multiplex PCR; in TCRdb, only in-frame clones are kept and a portion is missing. The data show about 140,000 clones, 60% to 85% seen once. The germline V and J ends were trimmed by 3 bases and 5 bases, with 11 bases remaining between them. The CDR3 covers 14 residues. Germline V gives CDR1 LNHDA, CDR2 SQIVND (reference sequence). Source material: PBMCs. The chain is built from TRBV19 and TRBJ1-5; D possibly corresponds to TRBD1 (5 bases). This TCR came from a male donor in good health and CMV-seropositive. The CDR3 DNA reads TGTGCCAGTAGTATCCCAGGGTCTCATCAGCCCCAGCATTTT. Translated: CASSIPGSHQPQHF. The complete variable domain, with remaining parts taken from reference TRBV19 and TRBJ1-5, reads DGGITQSPKYLFRKEGQNVTLSCEQNLNHDAMYWYRQDPGQGLRLIYYSQIVNDFQKGDIAEGYSVSREKKESFPLTVTSAQKNPTAFYLCASSIPGSHQPQHFGDGTRLSIL.